This T cell receptor (beta chain) was sequenced for a study of cytomegalovirus exposure and HLA in healthy donors. Across the study: An early release of data contained approximately 80 million unique TCRs, which came from HLA-typed donors.

13 Jbeta primers and 60 Vbeta primers were used for the PCR. Method: immunoSEQ multiplex PCR; TCRdb's copy keeps in-frame clones and lacks some. This sample's clone table lists some 110,000 clones. The CDR3 spans 17 residues. Looked up from germline, CDR1 is SGHRS and CDR2 is YFSETQ. The V gene end was trimmed by 4 bases and the J gene end by 2 bases; junction bases not matched to a gene: 15. The sequenced sample was PBMCs. This clonotype was obtained from a man younger than 45 in good health and CMV-seronegative. The chain couples TRBV5-1 to TRBJ2-7, with 7 bases fitting TRBD2. CDR3 in DNA: TGCGCCAGCAGCGTCGGACGGGGAGGGAGGGGTACCTACGAGCAGTACTTC. Protein sequence: CASSVGRGGRGTYEQYF.